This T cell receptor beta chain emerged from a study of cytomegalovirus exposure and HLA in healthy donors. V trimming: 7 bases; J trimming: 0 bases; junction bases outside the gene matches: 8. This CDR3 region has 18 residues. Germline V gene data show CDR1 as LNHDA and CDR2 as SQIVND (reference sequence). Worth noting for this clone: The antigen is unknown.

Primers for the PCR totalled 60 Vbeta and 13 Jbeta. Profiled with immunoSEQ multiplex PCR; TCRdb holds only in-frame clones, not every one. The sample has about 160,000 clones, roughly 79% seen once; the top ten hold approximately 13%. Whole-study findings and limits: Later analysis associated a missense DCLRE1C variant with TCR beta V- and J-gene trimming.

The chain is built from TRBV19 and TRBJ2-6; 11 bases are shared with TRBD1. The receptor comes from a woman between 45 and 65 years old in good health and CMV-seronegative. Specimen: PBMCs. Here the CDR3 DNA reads TGTGCCAGTACCCCATTGGGGACAGGGGGCTCTGGGGCCAACGTCCTGACTTTC. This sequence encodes CASTPLGTGGSGANVLTF.